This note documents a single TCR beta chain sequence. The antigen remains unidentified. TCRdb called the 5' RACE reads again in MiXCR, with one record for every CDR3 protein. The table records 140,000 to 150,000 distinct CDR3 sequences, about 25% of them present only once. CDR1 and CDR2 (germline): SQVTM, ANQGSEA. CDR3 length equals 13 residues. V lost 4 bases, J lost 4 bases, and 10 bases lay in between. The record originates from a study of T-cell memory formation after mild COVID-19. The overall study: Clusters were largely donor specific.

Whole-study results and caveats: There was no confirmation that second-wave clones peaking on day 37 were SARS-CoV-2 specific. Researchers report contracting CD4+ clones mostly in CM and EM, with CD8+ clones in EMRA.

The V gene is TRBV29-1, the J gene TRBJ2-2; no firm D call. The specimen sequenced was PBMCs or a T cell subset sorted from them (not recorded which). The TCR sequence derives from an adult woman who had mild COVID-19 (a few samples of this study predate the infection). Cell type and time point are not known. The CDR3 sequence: CSVVGSGTGELFF. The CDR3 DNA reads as TGCAGCGTTGTGGGGTCGGGCACCGGGGAGCTGTTTTTT.